This T cell receptor beta chain is from a study of response to subunit inactivated influenza vaccine. The sample holds a few counts of this clonotype. Its antigen is not identified. Study conclusions and caveats: Researchers suggested that each seasonal influenza vaccination recruits few new T cells.

Using its own MiXCR run on the RT-PCR reads, TCRdb lists one record per CDR3 protein. The sample consists of 400,000 to 550,000 distinct CDR3 sequences, about 25% of them appearing once. The length of the CDR3 is 14 residues. Deletions cut 5 bases from V and 7 bases from J, with 15 bases between. The genes are TRBV12-3 or TRBV12-4 and TRBJ2-1; possibly TRBD1 for D (5 bases). The origin of this receptor is a man aged 50 to 60 who received an inactivated influenza vaccine. The material sequenced was CD4+ T cells sorted from PBMCs, taken 4 to 6 days after vaccination. CDR3 in DNA: TGTGCCAGCAGTCTCGTAGGGGTCTGGAATGAGCAGTTCTTC. Encoded protein: CASSLVGVWNEQFF.